The clone carrying this T cell receptor beta chain was seen a few times. Its target is unknown. This sample stems from a study of T cells in Graves' hyperthyroidism and ophthalmopathy. The wider study: Peripheral blood was acquired at first diagnosis, ahead of any therapy whatsoever. General study findings and limits: Most thyroid-expanded clonotypes above 0.001 were also found in blood.

Amplified regions were TCR beta CDR3 sequences from RNA transcripts. HTBI primers were used for first-round RT-PCR of the TCR CDR3. TCRdb reanalysed the multiplex PCR reads using MiXCR and keeps one entry per CDR3 protein. Of about 560,000 distinct CDR3 sequences listed, around 17% are singletons. The CDR3 runs 15 residues. V gave up 4 bases and J gave up 1 base, with 15 bases separating them. Germline V gene data show CDR1 as SQVTM and CDR2 as ANQGSEA. When ophthalmopathy did not progress within 18 months, Graves' hyperthyroidism was considered stable. This TCR came from a woman between 18 and 29 years old with Graves' hyperthyroidism. Sequences were obtained from blood. The chain uses TRBV29-1 and TRBJ2-3, with a possible D match to TRBD2 (6 bases). In nucleotides, the CDR3 is TGCAGCGTTGGAGGAGTGGCGGGGCGCACAGATACGCAGTATTTT. Amino acid sequence: CSVGGVAGRTDTQYF.